A selection of T cell receptor beta chains follows, all from one sample in a study of blood T cell repertoires in COVID-19. The method was immunoSEQ multiplex PCR; TCRdb's version includes in-frame clones alone and lacks a portion of them. The sample has roughly 30,000 clones, roughly 87% seen once. The sequenced sample was peripheral blood. The receptor set was obtained from a human donor with acute or convalescent COVID-19. The donor label of this sample is uncertain. CDR3s include the opening cysteine and the closing phenylalanine or tryptophan. D genes are given only for firm matches. Clone size is given for some rows only: seen once, a few or many times, or a class if the clone is expanded.

TRBJ2-7 TRBD2 . TRBV20-1 CSASGTSGVTYEQYF TGCAGTGCTAGTGGAACTAGCGGAGTAACCTACGAGCAGTACTTC
TRBJ1-1 . . TRBV29-1 CSVAGGQKGNTEAFF TGCAGCGTTGCTGGGGGCCAGAAGGGGAACACTGAAGCTTTCTTT
TRBJ2-1 TRBD1 . TRBV5-1 CASSRPGQGANNEQFF TGCGCCAGCAGCCGACCTGGACAGGGGGCAAACAATGAGCAGTTCTTC
TRBJ2-2 TRBD2 . TRBV7-3 CASSLIAGGGELFF TGTGCCAGCAGCTTAATAGCGGGGGGCGGGGAGCTGTTTTTT
TRBJ2-6 TRBD2 . TRBV18 CASSPMIAGTISGANVLTF TGTGCCAGCTCACCAATGATCGCGGGGACTATCTCTGGGGCCAACGTCCTGACTTTC
TRBJ2-1 . . TRBV11-3 CASSATLLGGGRDEQFF TGTGCCAGCAGCGCGACACTATTGGGAGGGGGTCGTGATGAGCAGTTCTTC
TRBJ1-3 . . TRBV6-6 CASRVGGRNSGNTIYF TGTGCCAGCAGAGTAGGGGGACGGAACTCTGGAAACACCATATATTTT
TRBJ2-7 TRBD1 . TRBV11-2 CASTGGVGYEQYF TGTGCCAGCACAGGGGGCGTAGGCTACGAGCAGTACTTC
TRBJ1-1 . . TRBV11-2 CASSFTREKAFF TGTGCCAGCAGCTTCACGAGGGAGAAAGCTTTCTTT
TRBJ2-5 TRBD1 few TRBV19 CASRMGQGQETQYF TGTGCCAGTAGGATGGGACAGGGGCAAGAGACCCAGTACTTC
TRBJ2-2 TRBD1 . TRBV27 CASSPGTGDGRTGELFF TGTGCCAGCAGCCCAGGGACAGGCGATGGAAGGACCGGGGAGCTGTTTTTT
TRBJ1-1 . . TRBV7-9 CASSLDAGSTEAFF TGTGCCAGCAGCTTAGATGCGGGATCCACTGAAGCTTTCTTT
TRBJ2-5 TRBD1 . TRBV29-1 CSVGQGIGETQYF TGCAGCGTTGGACAGGGAATAGGGGAGACCCAGTACTTC
TRBJ1-6 TRBD1 few TRBV18 CASSPRDRNNSPLHF TGTGCCAGCTCACCGCGGGACAGAAATAATTCACCCCTCCACTTT
TRBJ2-5 TRBD2 . TRBV11-3 CASSGGTSWEETQYF TGTGCCAGCAGCGGCGGGACTAGCTGGGAAGAGACCCAGTACTTC
TRBJ1-6 TRBD1 few TRBV4-3 CASSQTMDRRSPLHF TGCGCCAGCAGCCAAACCATGGACAGGCGGTCACCCCTCCACTTT
TRBJ2-5 . once TRBV24-1 CATSEGEQETQYF TGTGCCACTAGCGAGGGGGAGCAAGAGACCCAGTACTTC
TRBJ2-6 TRBD1 . TRBV6-5 CASSQDRSGANVLTF TGTGCCAGCAGTCAGGACAGGAGTGGGGCCAACGTCCTGACTTTC
TRBJ1-5 TRBD1 . TRBV19 CASSIGDRGGQPQHF TGTGCCAGTAGTATAGGGGACAGGGGAGGTCAGCCCCAGCATTTT
TRBJ2-3 TRBD2 . TRBV28 CASRGFGTSGSLTQYF TGTGCCAGCAGAGGGTTCGGGACTAGCGGGTCCTTAACGCAGTATTTT
TRBJ2-5 TRBD2 . TRBV6-5 CASSWRAGGYQETQYF TGTGCCAGCAGTTGGCGAGCGGGGGGCTACCAAGAGACCCAGTACTTC
TRBJ2-5 . . TRBV7-2 CASSLRVLARVETQYF TGTGCCAGCAGCTTGCGGGTCCTGGCCCGGGTTGAGACCCAGTACTTC
TRBJ2-2 TRBD1 . TRBV5-1 CATSDRVSNTGELFF TGCGCCACGTCGGACAGGGTATCGAACACCGGGGAGCTGTTTTTT
TRBJ1-2 . . TRBV7-2 CASSERRRNYGYTF TGTGCCAGCAGCGAGCGACGTCGGAACTATGGCTACACCTTC
TRBJ1-5 TRBD1 . TRBV29-1 CSAGDRVNQPQHF TGCAGCGCAGGCGACAGGGTTAATCAGCCCCAGCATTTT
TRBJ1-2 TRBD1 . TRBV2 CASRETGVWGYTF TGTGCCAGCAGGGAGACAGGGGTTTGGGGCTACACCTTC
TRBJ2-7 TRBD1 . TRBV7-2 CASSPAGGREQYF TGTGCCAGCAGCCCGGCAGGGGGCCGCGAGCAGTACTTC
TRBJ2-2 TRBD2 . TRBV9 CASSALRREVYTGELFF TGTGCCAGCAGCGCCCTCCGGCGGGAGGTGTACACCGGGGAGCTGTTTTTT
TRBJ1-6 . . TRBV27 CASSPYSPSNSPLHF TGTGCCAGCAGTCCATACTCCCCTTCTAATTCACCCCTCCACTTT
TRBJ2-5 TRBD2 . TRBV27 CASSSGLAGGRRYQETQYF TGTGCCAGCAGCTCGGGACTAGCGGGGGGCCGAAGGTACCAAGAGACCCAGTACTTC
TRBJ1-1 . . TRBV19 CASSITGNTEAFF TGTGCCAGTAGTATCACAGGGAACACTGAAGCTTTCTTT
TRBJ2-5 . . TRBV15 CATSRQIHQETQYF TGTGCCACCAGCAGACAGATACACCAAGAGACCCAGTACTTC
TRBJ2-3 TRBD2 . TRBV19 CASSIGRLAGGRGDTQYF TGTGCCAGTAGTATAGGACGACTAGCGGGGGGCCGAGGAGATACGCAGTATTTT
TRBJ1-2 TRBD1 . TRBV9 CASSETGFYGYTF TGTGCCAGCAGCGAGACAGGGTTCTATGGCTACACCTTC
TRBJ2-1 . . TRBV5-6 CASSSRQVDNEQFF TGTGCCAGCAGCAGTCGACAGGTAGACAATGAGCAGTTCTTC
TRBJ2-5 . . TRBV7-9 CASSLGQGIQETQYF TGTGCCAGCAGCTTGGGCCAAGGAATCCAAGAGACCCAGTACTTC
TRBJ1-4 TRBD1 . TRBV29-1 CSVSLQGSGSTNEKLFF TGCAGCGTTTCCCTACAGGGGAGTGGCTCGACTAATGAAAAACTGTTTTTT
TRBJ1-1 TRBD1 few TRBV7-9 CASSFLGGTEEAFF TGTGCCAGCAGCTTCCTCGGTGGGACAGAGGAAGCTTTCTTT
TRBJ1-5 . . TRBV7-8 CASSPLGGQGNQPQHF TGTGCCAGCAGCCCTCTCGGGGGGCAGGGAAATCAGCCCCAGCATTTT
TRBJ2-1 TRBD2 . TRBV7-2 CASSSSGTSGRNEQFF TGTGCCAGCAGCTCGTCGGGGACTAGCGGCCGCAATGAGCAGTTCTTC
TRBJ1-3 . . TRBV11-3 CASSLRQVGGSSGNTIYF TGTGCCAGCAGCTTACGACAGGTCGGAGGCTCCTCCGGAAACACCATATATTTT
TRBJ1-5 . . TRBV18 CASSPGSGTQHF TGTGCCAGCTCACCAGGATCAGGGACCCAGCATTTT
TRBJ1-1 . . TRBV4-1 CASSKRRGSTEAFF TGCGCCAGCAGCAAGCGTAGGGGGAGCACTGAAGCTTTCTTT
TRBJ1-5 TRBD1 . TRBV7-2 CASSLAGTGDQPQHF TGTGCCAGCAGCTTAGCCGGGACAGGGGATCAGCCCCAGCATTTT
TRBJ2-7 TRBD1 . TRBV6-5 CASRTQGAYEQYF TGTGCCAGCAGAACTCAGGGGGCATACGAGCAGTACTTC
TRBJ2-1 TRBD2 . TRBV9 CASSAGLAGYNEQFF TGTGCCAGCAGCGCAGGACTAGCGGGATACAATGAGCAGTTCTTC
TRBJ2-5 TRBD2 . TRBV6-6 CASESLAGGQETQYF TGTGCCAGCGAGTCCCTAGCGGGAGGGCAAGAGACCCAGTACTTC
TRBJ1-2 . . TRBV9 CASSGGGGYTF TGTGCCAGCAGCGGCGGGGGCGGCTACACCTTC
TRBJ2-1 TRBD2 . TRBV9 CASSVGGRDQAYNGQFF TGTGCCAGCAGCGTCGGAGGGAGGGATCAAGCCTACAATGGGCAGTTCTTC
TRBJ1-5 . . TRBV5-8 CASSLVDTSNQPQHF TGTGCCAGCAGCTTGGTGGACACTAGCAATCAGCCCCAGCATTTT
TRBJ1-3 TRBD1 . TRBV6-5 CASRGQGSGNTIYF TGTGCCAGCAGGGGACAGGGCTCTGGAAACACCATATATTTT
TRBJ2-3 TRBD1 few TRBV28 CASSFDRVVDTQYF TGTGCCAGCAGTTTCGACAGGGTCGTAGATACGCAGTATTTT
TRBJ2-7 TRBD2 . TRBV4-2 CASSQDMAGDEQYF TGTGCCAGCAGCCAAGATATGGCGGGAGACGAGCAGTACTTC
TRBJ2-1 . . TRBV6-2/TRBV6-3 CASSPPPDLGAFEQFF TGTGCCAGCAGTCCGCCGCCGGACTTGGGAGCGTTTGAGCAGTTCTTC
TRBJ2-1 . . TRBV10-2 CASSRVGDSYNEQFF TGCGCCAGCAGTCGAGTAGGGGATTCCTACAATGAGCAGTTCTTC
TRBJ2-5 TRBD2 . TRBV4-1 CASSLLASGVAETQYF TGCGCCAGCAGCCTCTTGGCTAGCGGAGTCGCGGAGACCCAGTACTTC
TRBJ2-1 TRBD1 . TRBV5-1 CASSPTGATYNEQFF TGCGCCAGCAGCCCCACAGGGGCCACCTACAATGAGCAGTTCTTC
TRBJ2-2 . . TRBV18 CASSSDSFGELFF TGTGCCAGCTCATCGGACTCATTCGGGGAGCTGTTTTTT
TRBJ2-1 TRBD2 . TRBV14 CASSQGTSTYNEQFF TGTGCCAGCAGCCAAGGGACTAGTACGTACAATGAGCAGTTCTTC